This is a list of T cell receptor beta chains from one sample in a study of cytomegalovirus exposure and HLA in healthy donors. Measured with immunoSEQ multiplex PCR; TCRdb has only the in-frame clones, and not every one. The repertoire has 150,000 to 200,000 clones, about 80% of them found once; the top ten carry around 0.99%. Sequencing was carried out using PBMCs. Receptors were obtained from a woman in her forties in good health and CMV-seronegative. The CDR3 runs from the conserved cysteine through the conserved F or W. The order of the fields is V gene, D gene, clone size, J gene, CDR3 protein, CDR3 DNA. A D gene is named only where the DNA matches it firmly. Only some rows state a clone size, as once, few, many or a class for expanded clones.

v_gene: TRBV27; d_gene: -; abundance: -; j_gene: TRBJ1-1; CDR3aa: CASSTGTEAFF; CDR3nt: TGTGCCAGCAGTACGGGGACTGAAGCTTTCTTT
v_gene: TRBV11-3; d_gene: TRBD1; abundance: once; j_gene: TRBJ1-1; CDR3aa: CASSTRQGASTEAFF; CDR3nt: TGTGCCAGCAGCACCCGACAGGGGGCTAGCACTGAAGCTTTCTTT
v_gene: TRBV19; d_gene: TRBD1; abundance: -; j_gene: TRBJ1-1; CDR3aa: CASSMDRDTEAFF; CDR3nt: TGTGCCAGTAGTATGGACAGGGACACTGAAGCTTTCTTT
v_gene: TRBV18; d_gene: -; abundance: few; j_gene: TRBJ1-1; CDR3aa: CASSPTARGMNTEAFF; CDR3nt: TGTGCCAGCTCACCAACAGCGCGGGGAATGAACACTGAAGCTTTCTTT
v_gene: TRBV30; d_gene: TRBD1; abundance: few; j_gene: TRBJ1-2; CDR3aa: CASQGQNELNYGYTF; CDR3nt: TGTGCCTCCCAGGGACAGAACGAACTTAACTATGGCTACACCTTC
v_gene: TRBV2; d_gene: -; abundance: -; j_gene: TRBJ1-4; CDR3aa: CAIQRLSRGEKLFF; CDR3nt: TGTGCCATCCAAAGACTCTCTCGGGGTGAAAAACTGTTTTTT
v_gene: TRBV5-1; d_gene: TRBD2; abundance: -; j_gene: TRBJ2-1; CDR3aa: CASSLAGTSGINEQFF; CDR3nt: TGCGCCAGCAGCTTGGCCGGGACTAGCGGGATTAATGAGCAGTTCTTC
v_gene: TRBV7-9; d_gene: -; abundance: -; j_gene: TRBJ1-4; CDR3aa: CASSAGRNKLEKLFF; CDR3nt: TGTGCCAGCAGTGCGGGCCGAAACAAGTTAGAAAAACTGTTTTTT
v_gene: TRBV30; d_gene: -; abundance: -; j_gene: TRBJ2-3; CDR3aa: CAWSVGQGTQYF; CDR3nt: TGTGCCTGGAGTGTAGGGCAGGGCACGCAGTATTTT
v_gene: TRBV27; d_gene: -; abundance: -; j_gene: TRBJ1-1; CDR3aa: CASSLGGNTEAFF; CDR3nt: TGTGCCAGCAGTTTGGGGGGTAACACTGAAGCTTTCTTT
v_gene: TRBV7-9; d_gene: -; abundance: -; j_gene: TRBJ2-1; CDR3aa: CASSSTRVGEQFF; CDR3nt: TGTGCCAGCAGCTCCACTAGGGTGGGTGAGCAGTTCTTC
v_gene: TRBV5-1; d_gene: TRBD2; abundance: -; j_gene: TRBJ2-5; CDR3aa: CASRAGGPRTETQYF; CDR3nt: TGCGCCAGCAGAGCGGGAGGGCCAAGGACGGAGACCCAGTACTTC
v_gene: TRBV5-1; d_gene: TRBD2; abundance: -; j_gene: TRBJ2-1; CDR3aa: CASSMGTSVEYNEQFF; CDR3nt: TGCGCCAGCAGCATGGGGACTAGCGTAGAATACAATGAGCAGTTCTTC
v_gene: TRBV4-3; d_gene: TRBD2; abundance: -; j_gene: TRBJ2-1; CDR3aa: CASSQSYLAGGYNEQFF; CDR3nt: TGCGCCAGCAGCCAATCTTATCTAGCGGGAGGATACAATGAGCAGTTCTTC
v_gene: TRBV14; d_gene: TRBD1; abundance: -; j_gene: TRBJ1-2; CDR3aa: CASSPLRAGGSYGYTF; CDR3nt: TGTGCCAGCAGCCCACTGAGGGCAGGGGGGTCTTATGGCTACACCTTC
v_gene: TRBV18; d_gene: TRBD1; abundance: -; j_gene: TRBJ1-1; CDR3aa: CASSPLGTGGTTEAFF; CDR3nt: TGTGCCAGCTCACCACTAGGGACAGGGGGCACCACTGAAGCTTTCTTT
v_gene: TRBV19; d_gene: TRBD2; abundance: -; j_gene: TRBJ2-1; CDR3aa: CASSNPSGRTGNEQFF; CDR3nt: TGTGCCAGTAGTAACCCTAGCGGGAGGACGGGGAATGAGCAGTTCTTC